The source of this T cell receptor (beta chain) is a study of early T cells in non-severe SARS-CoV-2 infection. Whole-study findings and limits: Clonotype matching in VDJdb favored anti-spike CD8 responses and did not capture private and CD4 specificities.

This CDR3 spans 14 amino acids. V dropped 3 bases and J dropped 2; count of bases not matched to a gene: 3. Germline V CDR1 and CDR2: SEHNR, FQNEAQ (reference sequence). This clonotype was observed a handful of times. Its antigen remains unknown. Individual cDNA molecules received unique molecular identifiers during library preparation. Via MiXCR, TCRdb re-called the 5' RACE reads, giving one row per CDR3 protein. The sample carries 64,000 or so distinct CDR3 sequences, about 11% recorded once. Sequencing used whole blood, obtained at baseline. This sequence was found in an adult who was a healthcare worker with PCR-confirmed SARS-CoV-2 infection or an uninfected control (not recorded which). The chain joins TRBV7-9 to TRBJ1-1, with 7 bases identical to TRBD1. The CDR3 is CASSFQGGNTEAFF. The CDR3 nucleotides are TGTGCCAGCAGCTTTCAGGGGGGTAACACTGAAGCTTTCTTT.